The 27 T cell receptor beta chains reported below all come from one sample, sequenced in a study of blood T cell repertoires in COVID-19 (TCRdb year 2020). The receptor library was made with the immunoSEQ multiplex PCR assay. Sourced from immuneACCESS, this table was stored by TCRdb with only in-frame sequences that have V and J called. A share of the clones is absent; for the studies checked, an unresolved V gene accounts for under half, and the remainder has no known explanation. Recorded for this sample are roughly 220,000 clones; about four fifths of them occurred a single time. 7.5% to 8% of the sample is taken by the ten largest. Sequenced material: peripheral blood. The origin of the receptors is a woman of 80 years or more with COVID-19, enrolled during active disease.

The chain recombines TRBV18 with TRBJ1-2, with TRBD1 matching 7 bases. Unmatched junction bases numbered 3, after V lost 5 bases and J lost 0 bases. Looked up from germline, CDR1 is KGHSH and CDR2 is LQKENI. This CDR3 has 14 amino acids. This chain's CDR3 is CASSSTGPNYGYTF. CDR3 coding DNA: TGTGCCAGCTCATCGACAGGGCCTAACTATGGCTACACCTTC.

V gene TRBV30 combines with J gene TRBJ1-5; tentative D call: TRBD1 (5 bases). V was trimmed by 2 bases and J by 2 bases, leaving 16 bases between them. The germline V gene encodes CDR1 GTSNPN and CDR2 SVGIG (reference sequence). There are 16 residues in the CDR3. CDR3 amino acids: CAWSRQSPQRNQPQHF. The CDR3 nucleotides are TGTGCCTGGAGTCGACAGAGTCCCCAACGCAATCAGCCCCAGCATTTT.

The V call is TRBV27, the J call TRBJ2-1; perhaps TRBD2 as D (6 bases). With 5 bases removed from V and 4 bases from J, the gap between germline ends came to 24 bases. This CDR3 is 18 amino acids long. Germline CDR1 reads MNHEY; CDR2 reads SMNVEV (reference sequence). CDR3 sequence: CASSLYGGTAGPYNEQFF. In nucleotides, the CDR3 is TGTGCCAGCAGTCTATATGGCGGGACCGCGGGGCCTTACAATGAGCAGTTCTTC.

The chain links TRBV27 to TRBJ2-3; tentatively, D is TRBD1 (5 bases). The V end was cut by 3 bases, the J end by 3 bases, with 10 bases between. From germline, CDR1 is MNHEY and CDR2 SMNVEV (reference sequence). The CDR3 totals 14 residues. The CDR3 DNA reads TGTGCCAGCAGTTTCGACAGAGCTACAGATACGCAGTATTTT. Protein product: CASSFDRATDTQYF.

Here the CDR3 DNA reads TGTGCCAGCAGCTTAGGAGCATTTATGGCAGATACGCAGTATTTT. This translates into CASSLGAFMADTQYF. This sequence joins TRBV7-6 and TRBJ2-3; D remains ambiguous. The CDR3 spans 15 residues. CDR1 is SGHVS and CDR2 is FNYEAQ in the germline V gene. V was trimmed by 1 base and J by 4 bases, leaving 12 bases between them.

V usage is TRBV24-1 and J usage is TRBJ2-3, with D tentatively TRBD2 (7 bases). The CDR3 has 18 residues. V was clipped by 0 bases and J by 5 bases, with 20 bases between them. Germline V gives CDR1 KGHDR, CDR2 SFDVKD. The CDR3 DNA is TGTGCCACCAGTGATTTGCAAGGGGGGGCAGATGGGAGAGATACGCAGTATTTT. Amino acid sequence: CATSDLQGGADGRDTQYF.

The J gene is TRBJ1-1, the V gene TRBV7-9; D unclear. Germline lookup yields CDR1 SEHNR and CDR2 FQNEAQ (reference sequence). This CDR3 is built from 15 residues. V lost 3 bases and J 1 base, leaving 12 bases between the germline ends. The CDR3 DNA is TGTGCCAGCAGCTTTAGTGCACCGCAGAACACTGAAGCTTTCTTT. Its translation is CASSFSAPQNTEAFF.

The CDR3 region has the DNA TGTGCCAGCAGCTTACCCCTGGGGCAGGGGGTTGAAAAACTGTTTTTT. Translated: CASSLPLGQGVEKLFF. The chain has TRBV7-9 and TRBJ1-4, with 7 positions matching TRBD1. J gave up 7 bases and V 2 bases, and 10 bases lay outside the gene matches. The CDR3 totals 16 residues. Germline-derived CDR1 and CDR2 are SEHNR and FQNEAQ (reference sequence).

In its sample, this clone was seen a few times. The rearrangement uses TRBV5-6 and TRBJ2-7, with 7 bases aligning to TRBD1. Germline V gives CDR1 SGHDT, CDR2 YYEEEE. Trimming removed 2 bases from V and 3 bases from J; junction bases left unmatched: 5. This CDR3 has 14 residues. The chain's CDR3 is CASSLGPGGYEQYF. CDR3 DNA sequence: TGTGCCAGCAGCTTAGGGCCAGGGGGCTACGAGCAGTACTTC.

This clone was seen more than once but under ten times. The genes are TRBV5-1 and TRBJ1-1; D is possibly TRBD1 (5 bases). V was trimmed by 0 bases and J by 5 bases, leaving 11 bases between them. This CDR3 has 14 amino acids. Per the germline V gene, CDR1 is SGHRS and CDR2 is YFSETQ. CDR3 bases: TGCGCCAGCAGCTTGGAGGCAGGGCGGACTGAAGCTTTCTTT. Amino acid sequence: CASSLEAGRTEAFF.

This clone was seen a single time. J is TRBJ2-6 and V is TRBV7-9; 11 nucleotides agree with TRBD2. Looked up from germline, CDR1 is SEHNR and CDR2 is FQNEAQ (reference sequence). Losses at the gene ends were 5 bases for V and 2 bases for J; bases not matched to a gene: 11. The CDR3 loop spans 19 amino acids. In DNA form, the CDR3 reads TGTGCCAGCAGCCGAATTAGCGGGGGGGCGGTCGCTGGGGCCAACGTCCTGACTTTC. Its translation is CASSRISGGAVAGANVLTF.

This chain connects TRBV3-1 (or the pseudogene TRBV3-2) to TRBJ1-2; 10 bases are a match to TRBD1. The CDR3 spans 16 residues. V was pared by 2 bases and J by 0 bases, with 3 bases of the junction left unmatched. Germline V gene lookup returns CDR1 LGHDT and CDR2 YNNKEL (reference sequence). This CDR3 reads CASSQLGTGANYGYTF. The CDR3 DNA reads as TGTGCCAGCAGCCAACTTGGGACAGGGGCTAACTATGGCTACACCTTC.

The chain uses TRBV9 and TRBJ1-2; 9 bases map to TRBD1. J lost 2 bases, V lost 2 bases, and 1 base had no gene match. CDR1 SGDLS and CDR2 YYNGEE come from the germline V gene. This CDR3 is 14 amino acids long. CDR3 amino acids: CASSVDRGNYGYTF. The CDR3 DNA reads TGTGCCAGCAGCGTCGACAGGGGGAACTATGGCTACACCTTC.

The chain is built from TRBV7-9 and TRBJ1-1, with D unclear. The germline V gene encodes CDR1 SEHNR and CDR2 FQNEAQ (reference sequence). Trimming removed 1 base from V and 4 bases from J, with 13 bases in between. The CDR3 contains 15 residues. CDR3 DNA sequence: TGTGCCAGCAGCTTAGGAGCAGCGAGCACCACTGAAGCTTTCTTT. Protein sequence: CASSLGAASTTEAFF.

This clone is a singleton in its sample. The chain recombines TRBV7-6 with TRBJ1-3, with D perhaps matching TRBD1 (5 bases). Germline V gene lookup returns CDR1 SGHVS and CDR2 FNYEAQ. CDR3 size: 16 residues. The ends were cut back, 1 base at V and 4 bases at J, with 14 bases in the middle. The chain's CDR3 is CASSLGLPGSGNTIYF. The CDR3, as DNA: TGTGCCAGCAGCTTAGGTCTCCCAGGGTCCGGAAACACCATATATTTT.

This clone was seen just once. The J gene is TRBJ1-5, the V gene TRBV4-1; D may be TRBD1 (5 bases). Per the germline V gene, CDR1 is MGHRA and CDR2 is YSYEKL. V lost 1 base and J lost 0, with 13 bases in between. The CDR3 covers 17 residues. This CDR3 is CASSQVEGQTSNQPQHF. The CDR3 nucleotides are TGCGCCAGCAGCCAAGTGGAGGGGCAGACTAGCAATCAGCCCCAGCATTTT.

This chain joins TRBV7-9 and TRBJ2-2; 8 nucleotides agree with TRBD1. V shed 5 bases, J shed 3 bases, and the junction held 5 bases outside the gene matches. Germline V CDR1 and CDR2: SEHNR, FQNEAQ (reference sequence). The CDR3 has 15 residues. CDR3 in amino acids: CASSHGQGYTGELFF. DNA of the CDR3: TGTGCCAGCAGCCATGGACAGGGCTACACCGGGGAGCTGTTTTTT.

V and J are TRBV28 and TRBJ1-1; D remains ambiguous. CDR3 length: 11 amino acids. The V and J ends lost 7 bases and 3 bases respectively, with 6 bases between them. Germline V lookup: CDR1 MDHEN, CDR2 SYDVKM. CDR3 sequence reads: CASKEYTEAFF. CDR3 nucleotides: TGTGCCAGCAAGGAGTACACTGAAGCTTTCTTT.

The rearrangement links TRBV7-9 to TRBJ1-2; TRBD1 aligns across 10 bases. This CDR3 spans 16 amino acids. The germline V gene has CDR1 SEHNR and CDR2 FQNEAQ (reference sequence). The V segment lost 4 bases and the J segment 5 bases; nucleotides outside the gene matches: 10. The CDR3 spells CASSSRTGGKGYGYTF. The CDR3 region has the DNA TGTGCCAGCAGCTCCAGGACAGGGGGTAAAGGGTATGGCTACACCTTC.

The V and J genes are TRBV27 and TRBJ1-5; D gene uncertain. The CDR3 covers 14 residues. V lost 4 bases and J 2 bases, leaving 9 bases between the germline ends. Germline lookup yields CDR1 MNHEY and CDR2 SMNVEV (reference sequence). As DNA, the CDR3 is TGTGCCAGCAGTTCTCTTCGGGGCAATCAGCCCCAGCATTTT. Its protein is CASSSLRGNQPQHF.

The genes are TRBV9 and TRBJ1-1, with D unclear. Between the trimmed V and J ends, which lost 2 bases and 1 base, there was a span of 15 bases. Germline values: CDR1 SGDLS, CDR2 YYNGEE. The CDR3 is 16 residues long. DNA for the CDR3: TGTGCCAGCAGCGTTAGCCTATTTTTGGAGAACACTGAAGCTTTCTTT. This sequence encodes CASSVSLFLENTEAFF.

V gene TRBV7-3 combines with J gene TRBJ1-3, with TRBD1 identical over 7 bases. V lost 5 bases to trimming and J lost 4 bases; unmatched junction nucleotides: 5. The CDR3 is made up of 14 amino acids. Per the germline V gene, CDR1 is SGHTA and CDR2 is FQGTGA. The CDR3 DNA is TGTGCCAGCAGCGCCTCAGGGGGAGGAAACACCATATATTTT. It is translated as CASSASGGGNTIYF.

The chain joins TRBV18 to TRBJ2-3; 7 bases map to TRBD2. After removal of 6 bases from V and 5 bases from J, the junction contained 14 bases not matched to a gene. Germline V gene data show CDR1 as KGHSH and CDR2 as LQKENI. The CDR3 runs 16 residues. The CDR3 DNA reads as TGTGCCAGCTCGGTCTTAGGCGGGAGTGTGAAAGATACGCAGTATTTT. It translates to CASSVLGGSVKDTQYF.

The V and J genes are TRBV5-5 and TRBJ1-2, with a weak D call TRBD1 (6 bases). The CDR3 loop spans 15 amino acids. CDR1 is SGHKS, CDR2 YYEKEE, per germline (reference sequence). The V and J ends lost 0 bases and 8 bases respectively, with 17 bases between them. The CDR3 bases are TGTGCCAGCAGCTTGGCCTGGCAGGGGATCGGCGGCTACACCTTC. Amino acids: CASSLAWQGIGGYTF.

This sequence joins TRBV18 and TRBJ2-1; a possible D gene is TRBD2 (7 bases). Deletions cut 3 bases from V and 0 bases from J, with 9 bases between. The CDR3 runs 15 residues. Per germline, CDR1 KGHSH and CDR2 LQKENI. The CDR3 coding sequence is TGTGCCAGCTCACCGGGGGGGCCCTCCTACAATGAGCAGTTCTTC. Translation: CASSPGGPSYNEQFF.

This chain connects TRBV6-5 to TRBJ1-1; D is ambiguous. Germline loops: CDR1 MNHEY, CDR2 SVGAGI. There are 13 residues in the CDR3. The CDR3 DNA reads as TGTGGGACGGGGAGGACCCTGAACACTGAAGCTTTCTTT. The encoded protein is CGTGRTLNTEAFF.

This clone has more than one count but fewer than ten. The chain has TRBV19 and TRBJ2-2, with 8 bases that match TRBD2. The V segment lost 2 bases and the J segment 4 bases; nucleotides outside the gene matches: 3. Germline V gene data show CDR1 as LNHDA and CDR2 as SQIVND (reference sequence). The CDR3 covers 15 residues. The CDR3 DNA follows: TGTGCCAGTAGTATATCCCGGGGGGGCACCGGGGAGCTGTTTTTT. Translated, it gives CASSISRGGTGELFF.